This T cell receptor beta chain was identified during a study of CD8 T cells in ankylosing spondylitis. In regard to this clonotype: No antigen is known for it.

The CDR3 extends over 11 amino acids. With 11 bases removed from V and 6 bases from J, the gap between germline ends came to 13 bases. Germline CDR1 MNHNS, CDR2 SASEGT. 5'-RACE, quantitative and with molecular barcodes, yielded the TCR beta libraries. One entry per CDR3 protein results from TCRdb running MiXCR on the 5' RACE reads. The repertoire holds approximately 340,000 distinct CDR3 sequences, with roughly 14% as singletons. Study results and caveats: Past studies reported some motif variants in reactive arthritis synovial fluid and blood. Disease-linked clones reportedly concentrated significantly in matched ankylosing spondylitis synovial fluid.

The clonotype was recovered from a male donor with ankylosing spondylitis or in good health (not recorded which). The V call is TRBV6-1, the J call TRBJ1-2; D is unresolved. Sequencing input: blood, either unsorted or a sorted T cell fraction (not recorded which). CDR3 sequence: CADEELHGYTF. The CDR3 nucleotides read TGTGCCGACGAGGAGCTCCATGGCTACACCTTC.